One T cell receptor beta chain is described in this entry. What it binds is unknown. The data belong to a study of long-term antiretroviral therapy in people with HIV. Sequencing used immunoSEQ v3.0 at survey level. The table came from immunoSEQ multiplex PCR; TCRdb's copy has only in-frame clones and leaves some out. Of tens of thousands of clones detected, around 90% appear once; the ten largest clones hold roughly 4%. Germline lookup yields CDR1 SGDLS and CDR2 YYNGEE. This CDR3 has 16 residues. With V trimmed by 0 bases and J by 0 bases, 6 bases remained unmatched. General study points: Diversity went up after ART and still fell short of transplant donor controls. Repertoires with HIV possessed tighter CDR3 length spans than those of controls.

This chain uses TRBV9 with TRBJ2-7; 7 bases line up with TRBD2. The receptor was derived from a woman in her late teens or twenties with HIV. The sequenced sample was unsorted PBMCs, obtained 1.8 years after starting antiretroviral therapy. The CDR3 sequence is CASSVGPAGSSYEQYF. DNA of the CDR3: TGTGCCAGCAGCGTAGGGCCAGCGGGGAGCTCCTACGAGCAGTACTTC.